This TCR beta chain appears in the sequencing data of a study of cytomegalovirus exposure and HLA in healthy donors. At the level of the study: The early release's HLA-typed donors yielded roughly 85 million unique TCRs. Study results and caveats: In a later analysis, specific HLA alleles were associated with 15,000 to 20,000 TCR beta sequences at a 0.05 false discovery rate.

13 Jbeta primers and 60 Vbeta primers were used for the PCR. Assay: immunoSEQ multiplex PCR; the TCRdb copy retains only in-frame clones and omits some. The data show over 150,000 clones, roughly 82% seen once. On this clone itself: Its specificity is not known.

Germline V CDR1 and CDR2: MNHNY, SVGAGI (reference sequence). The CDR3 totals 15 residues. The V gene end was trimmed by 2 bases and the J gene end by 3 bases; junction bases not matched to a gene: 6. This clonotype originated in a girl aged 10 to 17 in good health and CMV-seropositive. What was sequenced was PBMCs. The chain recombines TRBV6-6 with TRBJ1-1, with TRBD1 identical over 7 bases. The CDR3 sequence: CASSYDRATDTEAFF. CDR3 in DNA: TGTGCCAGCAGTTACGACAGGGCGACTGACACTGAAGCTTTCTTT.